The 7 T cell receptor beta chains below come from one sample, sequenced in a study of a mutant IDH1 vaccine in newly diagnosed glioma (dated by TCRdb to the early 2020s). These TCRs' antigens remain unknown. Library creation used the immunoSEQ multiplex PCR assay. In its TCRdb copy, this immuneACCESS table keeps in-frame sequences only and misses some clones. Where compared with another copy, unresolved V genes explain less than half of these, and the others have no known cause. This sample is represented by approximately 80,000 clones; 90% to 95% of them were singletons. Jointly, the top ten make up about 0.6% of the sample. The sample's time point label, decoded: week 5, during vaccination. Each vaccine dose was 300 ug of a 20-mer mutant IDH1 peptide in Montanide, given subcutaneously with topical imiquimod. This specimen was PBMCs, taken from a glioma patient whose treatment included an IDH1 peptide vaccine. These receptors were collected from a woman aged 45-59 years with glioma.

The chain has TRBV5-1 and TRBJ2-3, with 8 bases aligning to TRBD2. Germline lookup yields CDR1 SGHRS and CDR2 YFSETQ. The CDR3 totals 15 residues. The trim removed 9 bases at V and 2 bases at J, leaving 11 bases unmatched. DNA for the CDR3: TGCGCCACTCGGCTTGCGGGAGGCGTCACAGATACGCAGTATTTT. Amino acids: CATRLAGGVTDTQYF.

The chain carries TRBV28 and TRBJ1-2; 7 bases match TRBD1. Germline CDR1 is MDHEN and CDR2 is SYDVKM. V shed 6 bases, J shed 3 bases, and the junction held 4 bases outside the gene matches. This CDR3 has 13 residues. The CDR3, as DNA: TGTGCCAGCAGGCTGGGACAGTACTATGGCTACACCTTC. It yields the protein CASRLGQYYGYTF.

The rearrangement joins TRBV29-1 to TRBJ2-7; possibly TRBD1 for D (6 bases). The germline V gene encodes CDR1 SQVTM and CDR2 ANQGSEA. V was clipped by 1 base and J by 6 bases, with 13 bases between them. This CDR3 comprises 13 residues. CDR3 region: CSVEVPGGLEQYF. The DNA for the CDR3 is TGCAGCGTTGAAGTCCCTGGGGGCCTCGAGCAGTACTTC.

The V and J genes are TRBV6-6 and TRBJ1-1; possibly TRBD1 for D (5 bases). This CDR3 is 11 amino acids long. V shed 6 bases and J shed 7 bases, with 9 bases lying between them. The V gene's germline CDR1 is MNHNY and CDR2 SVGAGI (reference sequence). This CDR3 reads CASSRDSEAFF. The CDR3 DNA reads as TGTGCCAGCAGCCGAGACAGTGAAGCTTTCTTT.

V and J are TRBV20-1 and TRBJ2-1; weak D call: TRBD2 (5 bases). The CDR3 length is 11 residues. Trimming took 8 bases from V and 7 from J, leaving 12 bases between them. The V gene's germline CDR1 is DFQATT and CDR2 SNEGSKA (reference sequence). The CDR3 reads CSCQDYNEQFF. Written as DNA, the CDR3 is TGCAGTTGCCAAGACTATAATGAGCAGTTCTTC.

This chain connects TRBV7-8 to TRBJ2-1; possibly TRBD2 for D (5 bases). The germline V and J ends were trimmed by 5 bases and 7 bases, with 9 bases remaining between them. The CDR3 is 12 amino acids. Germline CDR1 is SGHVS and CDR2 is FQNEAQ. The CDR3: CASSPTGNEQFF. In DNA form, the CDR3 reads TGTGCCAGCAGCCCCACGGGGAATGAGCAGTTCTTC.

The chain carries TRBV11-2 and TRBJ2-5; D is unclear. Germline V gene data show CDR1 as SGHAT and CDR2 as FQNNGV. The CDR3 is made up of 15 amino acids. V gave up 1 base and J gave up 3 bases, with 12 bases separating them. This CDR3 is CASSLGLRQKETQYF. The CDR3 nucleotides are TGTGCCAGCAGCTTAGGTCTCCGGCAGAAAGAGACCCAGTACTTC.